These 18 T cell receptor beta chains originate from one sample sequenced in a study of blood T cell repertoires in COVID-19. Assay: immunoSEQ multiplex PCR; the TCRdb copy retains only in-frame clones and omits some. The table has about 77,000 clones, over 85% seen once. The sample comprised peripheral blood. The receptor set was obtained from a woman older than 75 with active or convalescent COVID-19.

J is TRBJ2-5 and V is TRBV29-1; D perhaps matches TRBD2 (7 bases). This CDR3 contains 13 residues. Germline loops: CDR1 SQVTM, CDR2 ANQGSEA. Trimming took off 2 bases at V and 8 bases at J, with 15 bases between the two ends. DNA for the CDR3: TGCAGCGTTGAAAAGCGGGACACTTATACCCAGTACTTC. Protein product: CSVEKRDTYTQYF.

This clone was picked up one time. The chain uses TRBV24-1 and TRBJ2-3; TRBD1 matches 7 bases. With 4 bases clipped from V and 1 base from J, the junction kept 10 bases outside the gene matches. Germline V gives CDR1 KGHDR, CDR2 SFDVKD. The CDR3 runs to 17 residues. The CDR3 sequence is CATSERWNRGGTDTQYF. The DNA of the CDR3 is TGTGCCACCAGTGAGCGTTGGAACAGGGGAGGCACAGATACGCAGTATTTT.

This chain links TRBV14 with TRBJ1-1; D is unresolved. The CDR3 extends over 13 amino acids. Per germline, CDR1 SGHDN and CDR2 FVKESK. With 3 bases removed from V and 8 bases from J, the gap between germline ends came to 13 bases. The DNA of the CDR3 is TGTGCCAGCAGCCATGAGACACTGCTAGAAGCTTTCTTT. Its translation: CASSHETLLEAFF.

The rearrangement joins TRBV19 to TRBJ2-7; 11 nucleotides agree with TRBD1. The CDR3 totals 15 residues. The germline gives CDR1 LNHDA, CDR2 SQIVND (reference sequence). V was clipped by 3 bases and J by 3 bases; unmatched bases: 4. In DNA form, the CDR3 reads TGTGCCAGTAGTATTACCGGGACAGGGGGCTACGAGCAGTACTTC. Protein: CASSITGTGGYEQYF.

DNA for the CDR3: TGTGCCAGTAGTAGCAGGGTCGCTCAGCCCCAGCATTTT. This translates into CASSSRVAQPQHF. The chain uses TRBV19 and TRBJ1-5, with D perhaps TRBD1 (5 bases). The CDR3 spans 13 residues. Trimming stripped 4 bases from V and 6 bases from J, with 10 bases between. Germline V CDR1 and CDR2: LNHDA, SQIVND (reference sequence).

Written as DNA, the CDR3 is TGTGCCAGCAGTTTTCCACTAGCGGGGGGCTCCTACGAGCAGTACTTC. Residues: CASSFPLAGGSYEQYF. The chain joins TRBV28 to TRBJ2-7; TRBD2 aligns across 12 bases. This CDR3 contains 16 residues. From germline, CDR1 is MDHEN and CDR2 SYDVKM. V dropped 3 bases and J dropped 0; count of bases not matched to a gene: 3.

This clone was counted between two and nine times. The chain is built from TRBV6-6 and TRBJ1-4; D may be TRBD1 (5 bases). This CDR3 has 14 amino acids. V was shortened by 4 bases and J by 4 bases, with 10 bases between the two germline ends. Germline CDR1 and CDR2: MNHNY and SVGAGI (reference sequence). This chain's CDR3 is CASSSRQSNEKLFF. CDR3 bases: TGTGCCAGCAGTTCCCGACAGAGTAATGAAAAACTGTTTTTT.

This clone has just a few counts. The chain uses TRBV28 and TRBJ1-2; 7 bases match TRBD1. Germline V gives CDR1 MDHEN, CDR2 SYDVKM. The V and J ends lost 4 bases and 1 base, in that order; junction bases with no gene match: 9. The CDR3 spans 16 residues. CDR3: CASSYDQGVFNYGYTF. CDR3 nucleotides: TGTGCCAGCAGTTATGATCAGGGGGTGTTTAACTATGGCTACACCTTC.

This sequence joins TRBV10-1 and TRBJ1-5; 11 bases match TRBD1. Germline V lookup: CDR1 WNHNN, CDR2 SYGVQD (reference sequence). Unmatched junction bases numbered 7, after V lost 3 bases and J lost 6 bases. The CDR3 has 16 residues. The chain's CDR3 is CASSEAGQGAGQPQHF. The CDR3 DNA reads TGCGCCAGCAGTGAAGCTGGACAGGGGGCGGGTCAGCCCCAGCATTTT.

This clone was seen just once. The chain carries TRBV5-1 and TRBJ1-2; TRBD1 matches 8 bases. The V gene end was trimmed by 4 bases and the J gene end by 4 bases; junction bases not matched to a gene: 18. Germline V gene lookup returns CDR1 SGHRS and CDR2 YFSETQ. This CDR3 is built from 18 residues. The CDR3 here is CASSPLASGGSPSYGYTF. Here the CDR3 DNA reads TGCGCCAGCAGCCCCTTGGCGTCAGGGGGCTCACCCAGCTATGGCTACACCTTC. The full variable domain, its missing parts supplied by reference TRBV5-1 and TRBJ1-2, is KAGVTQTPRYLIKTRGQQVTLSCSPISGHRSVSWYQQTPGQGLQFLFEYFSETQRNKGNFPGRFSGRQFSNSRSEMNVSTLELGDSALYLCASSPLASGGSPSYGYTFGSGTRLTVV.

The chain carries TRBV9 and TRBJ2-3, with a tentative D call TRBD2 (5 bases). Germline lookup yields CDR1 SGDLS and CDR2 YYNGEE. The CDR3 is 14 amino acids. V was cut by 0 bases and J by 3 bases, with 8 bases left in between. CDR3 sequence: CASSVERETDTQYF. The CDR3, as DNA: TGTGCCAGCAGCGTAGAACGGGAAACAGATACGCAGTATTTT.

This sequence joins TRBV10-3 and TRBJ1-5, with a possible D match to TRBD1 (5 bases). The CDR3 extends over 13 amino acids. Germline V gives CDR1 ENHRY, CDR2 SYGVKD. V lost 10 bases and J lost 2, with 12 bases in between. DNA of the CDR3: TGTGCCACCGGGACTCCTGGCAATCAGCCCCAGCATTTT. It translates to CATGTPGNQPQHF.

The rearrangement joins TRBV7-2 to TRBJ2-1, with D unclear. CDR3 length: 15 amino acids. V lost 1 base, J lost 6 bases, and 13 bases lay in between. Germline lookup yields CDR1 SGHTA and CDR2 FQGNSA. This CDR3 reads CASSLGGGLSNEQFF. CDR3 coding DNA: TGTGCCAGCAGCTTAGGAGGCGGTCTTTCCAATGAGCAGTTCTTC.

The CDR3 DNA reads as TGTGCCAGCAGCTTGTTAGTGGTCGGGGGGAGCACAGATACGCAGTATTTT. Protein sequence: CASSLLVVGGSTDTQYF. The J gene is TRBJ2-3, the V gene TRBV5-4, with TRBD2 identical over 7 bases. Germline CDR1 is SGHNT and CDR2 is YYREEE (reference sequence). The V and J ends lost 1 base and 0 bases, in that order; junction bases with no gene match: 8. This CDR3 is 17 amino acids long.

CDR3 sequence: CASSIEGGSQPQHF. In DNA form, the CDR3 reads TGTGCCAGTAGTATAGAAGGGGGCAGTCAGCCCCAGCATTTT. The chain combines TRBV19 with TRBJ1-5, with 7 nucleotides matching TRBD1. Germline V gene sequence: CDR1 LNHDA, CDR2 SQIVND (reference sequence). Trimming at V came to 0 bases and at J to 6 bases, leaving 2 bases not matched to a gene. CDR3 length equals 14 residues. Complete variable domain (other parts from reference TRBV19 and TRBJ1-5): DGGITQSPKYLFRKEGQNVTLSCEQNLNHDAMYWYRQDPGQGLRLIYYSQIVNDFQKGDIAEGYSVSREKKESFPLTVTSAQKNPTAFYLCASSIEGGSQPQHFGDGTRLSIL.

The rearrangement uses TRBV7-9 and TRBJ1-2, with D uncertain. The CDR3 extends over 14 amino acids. The V and J ends lost 1 base and 8 bases respectively, with 14 bases between them. The germline CDR1 and CDR2 sequences are SEHNR and FQNEAQ (reference sequence). In DNA form, the CDR3 reads TGTGCCAGCAGCTTAGAGATCAGCGGCGGGGGCTACACCTTC. Translated: CASSLEISGGGYTF.

CDR3 nucleotide sequence: TGTGCCAGCAGCCTACGACAGGGCTCTAATGAAAAACTGTTTTTT. Translating gives CASSLRQGSNEKLFF. This chain uses TRBV7-2 with TRBJ1-4; 7 bases map to TRBD1. This CDR3 region has 15 residues. Germline V lookup: CDR1 SGHTA, CDR2 FQGNSA. V dropped 5 bases and J dropped 3; count of bases not matched to a gene: 6.

This clone has a single count. The chain uses TRBV6-2 or TRBV6-3 and TRBJ1-2; 7 bases fit TRBD1. Germline-derived CDR1 and CDR2 are MNHEY and SVGEGT. V was pared by 4 bases and J by 5 bases, with 7 bases of the junction left unmatched. CDR3 length equals 14 residues. The CDR3 loop is CASSSAGTDYGYTF. DNA of the CDR3: TGTGCCAGCAGTTCCGCCGGGACAGATTATGGCTACACCTTC.